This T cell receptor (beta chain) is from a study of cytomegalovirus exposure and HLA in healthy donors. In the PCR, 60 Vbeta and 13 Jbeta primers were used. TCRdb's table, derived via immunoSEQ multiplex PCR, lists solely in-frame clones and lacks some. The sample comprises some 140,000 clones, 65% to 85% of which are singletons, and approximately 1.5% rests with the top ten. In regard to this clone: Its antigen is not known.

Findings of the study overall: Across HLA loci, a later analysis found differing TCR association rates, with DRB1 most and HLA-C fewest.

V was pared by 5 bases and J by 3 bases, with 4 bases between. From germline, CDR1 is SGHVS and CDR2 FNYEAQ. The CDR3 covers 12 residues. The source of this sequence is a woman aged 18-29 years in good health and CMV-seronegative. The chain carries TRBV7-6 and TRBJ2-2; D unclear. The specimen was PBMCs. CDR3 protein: CASSLHTGELFF. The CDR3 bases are TGTGCCAGCAGCCTTCACACCGGGGAGCTGTTTTTT.